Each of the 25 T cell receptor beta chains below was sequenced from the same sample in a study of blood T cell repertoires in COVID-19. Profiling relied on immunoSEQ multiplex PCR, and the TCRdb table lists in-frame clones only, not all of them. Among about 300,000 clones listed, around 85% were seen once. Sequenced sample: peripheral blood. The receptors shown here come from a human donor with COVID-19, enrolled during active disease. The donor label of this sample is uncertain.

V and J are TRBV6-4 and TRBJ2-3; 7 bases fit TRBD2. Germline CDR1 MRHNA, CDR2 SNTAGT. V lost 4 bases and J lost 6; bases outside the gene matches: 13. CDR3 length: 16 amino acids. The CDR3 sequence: CASSAHGSGAADTQYF. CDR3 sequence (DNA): TGTGCCAGCAGTGCTCACGGGAGCGGGGCCGCTGATACGCAGTATTTT.

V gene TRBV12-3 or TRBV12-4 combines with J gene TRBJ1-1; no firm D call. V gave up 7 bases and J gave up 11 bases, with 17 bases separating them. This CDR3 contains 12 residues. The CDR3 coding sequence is TGTGCCAGCACCTCCCGGACGGGGAACGCTTTCTTT. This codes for CASTSRTGNAFF.

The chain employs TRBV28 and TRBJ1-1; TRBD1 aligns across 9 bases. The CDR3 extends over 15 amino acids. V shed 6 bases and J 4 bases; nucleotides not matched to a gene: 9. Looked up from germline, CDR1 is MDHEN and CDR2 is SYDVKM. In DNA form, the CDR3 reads TGTGCCAGCAGCCGACCAGGACAGGGGCTCACTGAAGCTTTCTTT. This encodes CASSRPGQGLTEAFF.

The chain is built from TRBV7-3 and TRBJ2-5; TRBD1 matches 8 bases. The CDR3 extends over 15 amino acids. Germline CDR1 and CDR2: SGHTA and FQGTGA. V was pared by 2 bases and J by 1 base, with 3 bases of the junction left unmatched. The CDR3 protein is CASSLFQGAQETQYF. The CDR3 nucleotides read TGTGCCAGCAGCTTATTCCAGGGGGCCCAAGAGACCCAGTACTTC.

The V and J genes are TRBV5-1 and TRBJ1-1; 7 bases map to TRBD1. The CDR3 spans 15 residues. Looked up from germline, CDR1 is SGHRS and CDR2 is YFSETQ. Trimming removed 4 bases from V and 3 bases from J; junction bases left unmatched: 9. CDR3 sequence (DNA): TGCGCCAGCAGCCCGCGGACAGGAGGCGACACTGAAGCTTTCTTT. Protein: CASSPRTGGDTEAFF.

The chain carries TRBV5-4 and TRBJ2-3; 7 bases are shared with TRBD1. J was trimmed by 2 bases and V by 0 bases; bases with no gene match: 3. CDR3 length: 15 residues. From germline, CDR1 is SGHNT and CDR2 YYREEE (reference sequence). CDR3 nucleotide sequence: TGTGCCAGCAGCTTGGACAGGGGTTTCACAGATACGCAGTATTTT. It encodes CASSLDRGFTDTQYF. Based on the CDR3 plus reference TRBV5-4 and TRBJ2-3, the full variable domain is ETGVTQSPTHLIKTRGQQVTLRCSSQSGHNTVSWYQQALGQGPQFIFQYYREEENGRGNFPPRFSGLQFPNYSSELNVNALELDDSALYLCASSLDRGFTDTQYFGPGTRLTVL.

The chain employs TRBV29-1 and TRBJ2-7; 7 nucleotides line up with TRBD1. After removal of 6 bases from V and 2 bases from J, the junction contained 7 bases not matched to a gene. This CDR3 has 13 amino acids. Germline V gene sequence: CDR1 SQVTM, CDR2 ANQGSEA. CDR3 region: CSVVPGTAYEQYF. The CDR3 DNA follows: TGCAGCGTCGTCCCCGGGACAGCCTACGAGCAGTACTTC.

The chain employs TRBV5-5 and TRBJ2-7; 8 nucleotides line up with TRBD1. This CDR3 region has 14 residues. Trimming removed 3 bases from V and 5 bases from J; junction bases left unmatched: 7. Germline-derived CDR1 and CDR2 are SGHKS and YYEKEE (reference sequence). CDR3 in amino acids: CASSSRTGSNEQYF. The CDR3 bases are TGTGCCAGCAGCTCCCGGACAGGGAGCAACGAGCAGTACTTC.

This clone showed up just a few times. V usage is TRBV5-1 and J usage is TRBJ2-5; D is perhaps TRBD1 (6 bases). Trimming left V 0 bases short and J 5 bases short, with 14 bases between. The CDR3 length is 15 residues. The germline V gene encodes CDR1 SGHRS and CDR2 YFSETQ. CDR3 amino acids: CASSLVPGAGETQYF. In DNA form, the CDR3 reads TGCGCCAGCAGCTTGGTTCCAGGGGCTGGGGAGACCCAGTACTTC.

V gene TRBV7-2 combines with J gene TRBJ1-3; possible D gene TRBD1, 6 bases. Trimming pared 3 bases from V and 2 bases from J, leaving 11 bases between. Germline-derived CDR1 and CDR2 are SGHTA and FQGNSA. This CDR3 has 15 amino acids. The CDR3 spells CASSLAGATGNTIYF. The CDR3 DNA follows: TGTGCCAGCAGCTTGGCGGGGGCGACTGGAAACACCATATATTTT.

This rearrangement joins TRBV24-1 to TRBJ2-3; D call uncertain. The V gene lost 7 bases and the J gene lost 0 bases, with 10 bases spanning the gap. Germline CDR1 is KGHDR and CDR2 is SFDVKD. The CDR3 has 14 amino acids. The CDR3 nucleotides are TGTGCCACCAGCCCAGCGATAAGCACAGATACGCAGTATTTT. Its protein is CATSPAISTDTQYF.

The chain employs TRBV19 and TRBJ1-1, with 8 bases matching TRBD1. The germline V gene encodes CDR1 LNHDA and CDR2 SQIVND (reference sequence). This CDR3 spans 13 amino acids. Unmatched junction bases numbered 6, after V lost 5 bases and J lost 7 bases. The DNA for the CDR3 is TGTGCCAGTAGTCCAGCGACAGGGGTTGAAGCTTTCTTT. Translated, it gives CASSPATGVEAFF. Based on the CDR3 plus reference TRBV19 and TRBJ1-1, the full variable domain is DGGITQSPKYLFRKEGQNVTLSCEQNLNHDAMYWYRQDPGQGLRLIYYSQIVNDFQKGDIAEGYSVSREKKESFPLTVTSAQKNPTAFYLCASSPATGVEAFFGQGTRLTVV.

As DNA, the CDR3 is TGTGCTAGTGGTTTGGTACTACAGGGGGCCTATAATTCACCCCTCCACTTT. Its translation is CASGLVLQGAYNSPLHF. The chain uses TRBV12-5 and TRBJ1-6; 8 bases agree with TRBD1. This CDR3 spans 17 amino acids. Looked up from germline, CDR1 is LGHNT and CDR2 is FRNRAP. Trimming removed 0 bases from V and 2 bases from J; junction bases left unmatched: 3.

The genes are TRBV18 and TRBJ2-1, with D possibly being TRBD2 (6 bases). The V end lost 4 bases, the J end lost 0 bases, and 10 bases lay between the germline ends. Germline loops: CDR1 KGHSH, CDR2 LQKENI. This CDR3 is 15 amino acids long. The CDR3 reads CASSLRGISYNEQFF. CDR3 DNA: TGTGCCAGCTCACTACGCGGGATCTCCTACAATGAGCAGTTCTTC.

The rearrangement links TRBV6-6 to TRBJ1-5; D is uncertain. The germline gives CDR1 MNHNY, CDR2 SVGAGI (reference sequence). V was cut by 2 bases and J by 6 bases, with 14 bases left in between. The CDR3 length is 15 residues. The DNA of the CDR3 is TGTGCCAGCAGTTACGGAACTACCCCCCCTCAGCCCCAGCATTTT. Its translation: CASSYGTTPPQPQHF.

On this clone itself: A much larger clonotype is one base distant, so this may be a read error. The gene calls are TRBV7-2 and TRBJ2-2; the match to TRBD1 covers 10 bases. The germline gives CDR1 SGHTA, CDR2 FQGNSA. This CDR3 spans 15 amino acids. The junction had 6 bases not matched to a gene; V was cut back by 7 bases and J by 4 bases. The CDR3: CASISGTGATGELFF. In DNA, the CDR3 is TGTGCCAGCATCTCCGGGACAGGGGCCACCGGGGAGCTGTTTTTT.

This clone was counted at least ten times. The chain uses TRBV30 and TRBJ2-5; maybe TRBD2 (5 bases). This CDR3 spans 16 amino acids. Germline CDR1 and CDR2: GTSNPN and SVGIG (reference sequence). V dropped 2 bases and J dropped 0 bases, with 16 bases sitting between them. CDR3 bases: TGTGCCTGGAGTACCACCCTAGGAGGTAACCAAGAGACCCAGTACTTC. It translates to CAWSTTLGGNQETQYF. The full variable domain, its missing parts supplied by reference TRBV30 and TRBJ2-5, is SQTIHQWPATLVQPVGSPLSLECTVEGTSNPNLYWYRQAAGRGLQLLFYSVGIGQISSEVPQNLSASRPQDRQFILSSKKLLLSDSGFYLCAWSTTLGGNQETQYFGPGTRLLVL.

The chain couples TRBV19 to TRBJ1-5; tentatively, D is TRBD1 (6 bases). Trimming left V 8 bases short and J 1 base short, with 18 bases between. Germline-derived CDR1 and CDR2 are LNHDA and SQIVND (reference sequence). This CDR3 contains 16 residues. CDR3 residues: CASLEQADRSNQPQHF. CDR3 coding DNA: TGTGCCAGTTTAGAGCAGGCGGACAGAAGCAATCAGCCCCAGCATTTT.

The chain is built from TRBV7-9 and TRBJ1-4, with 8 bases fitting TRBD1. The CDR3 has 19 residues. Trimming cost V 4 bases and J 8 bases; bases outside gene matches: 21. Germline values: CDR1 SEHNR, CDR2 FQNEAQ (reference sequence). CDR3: CASSSGQGGRALLGEKLFF. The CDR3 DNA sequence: TGTGCCAGCAGCTCCGGACAGGGAGGGAGGGCCTTATTGGGGGAAAAACTGTTTTTT.

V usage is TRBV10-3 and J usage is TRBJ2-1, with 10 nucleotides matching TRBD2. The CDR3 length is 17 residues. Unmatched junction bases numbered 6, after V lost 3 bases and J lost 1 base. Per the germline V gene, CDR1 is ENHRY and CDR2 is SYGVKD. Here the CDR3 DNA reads TGTGCCATCAGTGATCGACTAGCGGGCCCTTCCTACAATGAGCAGTTCTTC. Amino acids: CAISDRLAGPSYNEQFF.

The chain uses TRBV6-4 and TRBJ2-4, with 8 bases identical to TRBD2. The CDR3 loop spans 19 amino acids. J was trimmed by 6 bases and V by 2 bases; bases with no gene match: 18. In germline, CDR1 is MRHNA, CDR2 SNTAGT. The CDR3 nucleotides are TGTGCCAGCAGTGACCCCTATAACCCGGGAGGGCCGGGGGGAAACATTCAGTACTTC. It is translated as CASSDPYNPGGPGGNIQYF.

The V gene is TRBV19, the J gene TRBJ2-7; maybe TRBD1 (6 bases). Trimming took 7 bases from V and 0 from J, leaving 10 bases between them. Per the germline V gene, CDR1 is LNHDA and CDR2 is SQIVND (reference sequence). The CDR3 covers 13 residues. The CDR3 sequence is CASTGDRSYEQYF. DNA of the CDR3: TGTGCCAGTACAGGGGATCGCTCCTACGAGCAGTACTTC. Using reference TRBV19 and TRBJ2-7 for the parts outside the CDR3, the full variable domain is DGGITQSPKYLFRKEGQNVTLSCEQNLNHDAMYWYRQDPGQGLRLIYYSQIVNDFQKGDIAEGYSVSREKKESFPLTVTSAQKNPTAFYLCASTGDRSYEQYFGPGTRLTVT.

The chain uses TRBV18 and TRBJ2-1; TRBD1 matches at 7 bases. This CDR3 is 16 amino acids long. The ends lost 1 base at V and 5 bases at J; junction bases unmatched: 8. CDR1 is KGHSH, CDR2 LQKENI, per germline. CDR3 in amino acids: CASSPRAGTDDNEQFF. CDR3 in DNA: TGTGCCAGCTCACCACGAGCCGGGACAGATGACAATGAGCAGTTCTTC.

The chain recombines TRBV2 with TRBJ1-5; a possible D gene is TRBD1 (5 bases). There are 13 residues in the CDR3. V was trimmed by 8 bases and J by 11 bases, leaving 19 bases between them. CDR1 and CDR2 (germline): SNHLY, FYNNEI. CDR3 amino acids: CASGVGGSFAQHF. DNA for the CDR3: TGTGCCAGCGGCGTCGGGGGGAGTTTTGCCCAGCATTTT.

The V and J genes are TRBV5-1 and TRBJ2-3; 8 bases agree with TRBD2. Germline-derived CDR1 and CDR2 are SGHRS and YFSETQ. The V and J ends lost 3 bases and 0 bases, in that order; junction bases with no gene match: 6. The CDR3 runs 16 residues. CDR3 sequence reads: CASSWRPSGSTDTQYF. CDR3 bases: TGCGCCAGCAGCTGGAGGCCTAGCGGGAGCACAGATACGCAGTATTTT.